This TCR beta chain came from a study of blood T cell repertoires in COVID-19. About the study: From the United States, Italy and Spain came samples of acute and convalescent COVID-19. T cells, B-cell-depleted T cells, or PBMCs provided the cDNA or gDNA that served as material.

In germline, CDR1 is SGHDT, CDR2 YYEEEE. This CDR3 contains 14 residues. The V gene end was trimmed by 0 bases and the J gene end by 7 bases; junction bases not matched to a gene: 7. Authors' methods: Researchers report that nucleated cell counts were estimated from reference gene primer amplification. Clones were read by immunoSEQ multiplex PCR, and TCRdb kept only the in-frame ones, dropping some. Clone size and V and J calls were adopted from that table, with D and trimming inferred from the DNA. The sample yields 100,000 to 150,000 clones, 86% seen once. The sample was peripheral blood. The chain carries TRBV5-6 and TRBJ2-7; TRBD2 matches at 7 bases. This TCR came from a man aged 40-49 years with acute or convalescent COVID-19. The DNA for the CDR3 is TGTGCCAGCAGCTTGGATACTTATAGCGGGGAGCAGTACTTC. This sequence encodes CASSLDTYSGEQYF.